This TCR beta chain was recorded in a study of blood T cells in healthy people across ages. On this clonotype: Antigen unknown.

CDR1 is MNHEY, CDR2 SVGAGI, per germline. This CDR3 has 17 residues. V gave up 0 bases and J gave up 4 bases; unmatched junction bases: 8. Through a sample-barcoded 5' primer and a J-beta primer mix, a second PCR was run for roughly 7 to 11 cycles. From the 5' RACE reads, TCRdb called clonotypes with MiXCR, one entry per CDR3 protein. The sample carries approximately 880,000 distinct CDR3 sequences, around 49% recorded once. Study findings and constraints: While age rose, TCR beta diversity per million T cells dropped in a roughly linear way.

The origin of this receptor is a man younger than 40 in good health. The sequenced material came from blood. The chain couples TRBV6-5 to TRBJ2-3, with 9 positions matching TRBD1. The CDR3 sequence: CASSYSVPGQGPDTQYF. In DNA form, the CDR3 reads TGTGCCAGCAGTTACTCGGTACCGGGACAGGGTCCAGATACGCAGTATTTT.